This TCR beta chain was documented in a study of cytomegalovirus exposure and HLA in healthy donors. TCRdb keeps only in-frame clones here, not all; method: immunoSEQ multiplex PCR. The table has some 200,000 clones, around nine tenths seen once. Sequenced input: PBMCs. The receptor was derived from a woman aged 18-29 years in good health and CMV-seronegative.

Here the CDR3 DNA reads TGTGCCAGCAGCGGGGGATCCGAGACCCAGTACTTC. Protein product: CASSGGSETQYF. The genes are TRBV27 and TRBJ2-5; a possible D gene is TRBD2 (6 bases). V was cut by 6 bases and J by 5 bases, with 10 bases left in between. The CDR3 consists of 12 residues. Germline CDR1 reads MNHEY; CDR2 reads SMNVEV (reference sequence).